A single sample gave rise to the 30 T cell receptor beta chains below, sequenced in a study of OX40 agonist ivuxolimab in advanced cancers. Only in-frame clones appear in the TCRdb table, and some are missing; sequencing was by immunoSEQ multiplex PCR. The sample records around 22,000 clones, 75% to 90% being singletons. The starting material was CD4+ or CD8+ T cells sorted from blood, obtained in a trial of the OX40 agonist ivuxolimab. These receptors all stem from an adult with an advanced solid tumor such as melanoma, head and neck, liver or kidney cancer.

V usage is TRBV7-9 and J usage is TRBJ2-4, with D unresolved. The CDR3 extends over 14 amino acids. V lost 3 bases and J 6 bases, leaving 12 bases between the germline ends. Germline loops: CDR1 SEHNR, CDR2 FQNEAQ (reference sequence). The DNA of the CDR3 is TGTGCCAGCAGCTTGGACCTCGTGGGAAACATTCAGTACTTC. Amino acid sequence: CASSLDLVGNIQYF. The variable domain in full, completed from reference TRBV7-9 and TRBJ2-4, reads DTGVSQNPRHKITKRGQNVTFRCDPISEHNRLYWYRQTLGQGPEFLTYFQNEAQLEKSRLLSDRFSAERPKGSFSTLEIQRTEQGDSAMYLCASSLDLVGNIQYFGAGTRLSVL.

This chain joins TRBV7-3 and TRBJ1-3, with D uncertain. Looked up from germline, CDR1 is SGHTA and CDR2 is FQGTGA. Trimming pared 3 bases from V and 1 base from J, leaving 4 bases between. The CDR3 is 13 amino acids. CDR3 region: CASSFRSGNTIYF. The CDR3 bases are TGTGCCAGCAGCTTTAGGTCTGGAAACACCATATATTTT.

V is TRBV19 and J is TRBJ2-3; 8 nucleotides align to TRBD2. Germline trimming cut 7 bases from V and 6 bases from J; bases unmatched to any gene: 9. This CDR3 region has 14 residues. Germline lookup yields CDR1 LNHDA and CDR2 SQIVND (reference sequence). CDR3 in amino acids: CASNPGGAADTQYF. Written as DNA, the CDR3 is TGTGCCAGTAACCCCGGGGGGGCCGCGGATACGCAGTATTTT.

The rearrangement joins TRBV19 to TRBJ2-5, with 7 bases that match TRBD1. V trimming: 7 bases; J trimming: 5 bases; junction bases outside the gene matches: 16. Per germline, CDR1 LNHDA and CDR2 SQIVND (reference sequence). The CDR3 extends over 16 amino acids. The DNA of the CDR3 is TGTGCCAGTACCTCAGGATTTGACAGGGTCCGGGAGACCCAGTACTTC. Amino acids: CASTSGFDRVRETQYF.

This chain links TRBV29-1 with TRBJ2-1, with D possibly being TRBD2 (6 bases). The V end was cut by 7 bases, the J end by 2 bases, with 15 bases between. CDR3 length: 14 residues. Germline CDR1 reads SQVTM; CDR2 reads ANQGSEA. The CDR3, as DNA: TGCAGCGGAGGTGTCGGCGGGGCCTACAATGAGCAGTTCTTC. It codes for CSGGVGGAYNEQFF.

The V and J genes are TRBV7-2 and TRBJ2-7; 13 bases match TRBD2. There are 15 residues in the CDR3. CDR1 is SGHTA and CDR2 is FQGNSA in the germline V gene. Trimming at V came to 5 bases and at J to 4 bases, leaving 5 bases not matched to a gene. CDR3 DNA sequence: TGTGCCAGCAGCCCCCGGACTAGCGGGAGTTACGAGCAGTACTTC. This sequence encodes CASSPRTSGSYEQYF.

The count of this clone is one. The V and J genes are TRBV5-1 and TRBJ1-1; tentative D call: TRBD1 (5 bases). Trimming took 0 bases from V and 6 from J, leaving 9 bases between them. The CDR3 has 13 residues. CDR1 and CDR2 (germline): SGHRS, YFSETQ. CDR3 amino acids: CASSLGQGPEAFF. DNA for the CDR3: TGCGCCAGCAGCTTGGGCCAGGGACCTGAAGCTTTCTTT.

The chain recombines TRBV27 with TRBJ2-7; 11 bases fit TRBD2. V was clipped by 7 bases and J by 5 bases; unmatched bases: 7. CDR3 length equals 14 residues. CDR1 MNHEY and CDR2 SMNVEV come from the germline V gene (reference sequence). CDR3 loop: CASKSVLAGDEQYF. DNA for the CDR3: TGTGCCAGCAAATCGGTACTAGCGGGAGACGAGCAGTACTTC.

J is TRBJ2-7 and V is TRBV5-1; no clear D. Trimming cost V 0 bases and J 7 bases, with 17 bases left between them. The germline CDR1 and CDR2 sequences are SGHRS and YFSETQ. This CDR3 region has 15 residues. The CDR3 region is CASSLDGSISVEQYF. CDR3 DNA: TGCGCCAGCAGCTTGGATGGCAGCATATCGGTGGAGCAGTACTTC.

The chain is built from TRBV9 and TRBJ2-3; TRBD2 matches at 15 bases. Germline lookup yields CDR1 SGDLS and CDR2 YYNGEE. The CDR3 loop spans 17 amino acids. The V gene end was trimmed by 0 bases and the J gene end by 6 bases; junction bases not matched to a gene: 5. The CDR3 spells CASSVAGTSGGSDTQYF. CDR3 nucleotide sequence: TGTGCCAGCAGCGTAGCGGGGACTAGCGGGGGGTCGGATACGCAGTATTTT. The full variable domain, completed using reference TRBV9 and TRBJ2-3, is DSGVTQTPKHLITATGQRVTLRCSPRSGDLSVYWYQQSLDQGLQFLIQYYNGEERAKGNILERFSAQQFPDLHSELNLSSLELGDSALYFCASSVAGTSGGSDTQYFGPGTRLTVL.

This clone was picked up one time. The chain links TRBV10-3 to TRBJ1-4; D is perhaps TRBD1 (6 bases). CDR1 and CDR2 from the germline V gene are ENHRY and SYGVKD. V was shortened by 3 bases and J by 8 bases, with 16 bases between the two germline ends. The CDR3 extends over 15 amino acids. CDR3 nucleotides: TGTGCCATCAGTGATTCGGCAGGGGTAAAGGAAAAACTGTTTTTT. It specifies CAISDSAGVKEKLFF.

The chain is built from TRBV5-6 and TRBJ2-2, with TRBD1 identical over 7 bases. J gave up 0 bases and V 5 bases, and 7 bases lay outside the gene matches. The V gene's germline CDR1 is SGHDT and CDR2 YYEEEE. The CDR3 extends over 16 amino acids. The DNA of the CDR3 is TGTGCCAGCAGGTATATGACAGGGTCGAACACCGGGGAGCTGTTTTTT. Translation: CASRYMTGSNTGELFF.

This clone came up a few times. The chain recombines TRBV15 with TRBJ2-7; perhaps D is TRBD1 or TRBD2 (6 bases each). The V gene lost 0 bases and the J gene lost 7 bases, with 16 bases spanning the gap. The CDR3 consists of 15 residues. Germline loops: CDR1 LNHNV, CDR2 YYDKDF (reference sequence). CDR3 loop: CATSRDRAGQGEQYF. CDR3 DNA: TGTGCCACCAGCAGAGATAGGGCGGGGCAGGGGGAGCAGTACTTC.

The CDR3 sequence is CATSRDRGPYNEQFF. The CDR3 nucleotides read TGTGCCACCAGCAGGGATAGGGGGCCCTACAATGAGCAGTTCTTC. The chain recombines TRBV15 with TRBJ2-1; the match to TRBD1 covers 7 bases. This CDR3 spans 15 amino acids. Per the germline V gene, CDR1 is LNHNV and CDR2 is YYDKDF (reference sequence). V dropped 3 bases and J dropped 2; count of bases not matched to a gene: 4.

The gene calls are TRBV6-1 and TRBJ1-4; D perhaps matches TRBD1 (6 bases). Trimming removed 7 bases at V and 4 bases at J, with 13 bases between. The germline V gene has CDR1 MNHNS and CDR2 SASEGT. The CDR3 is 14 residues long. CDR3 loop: CASNGGTDNEKLFF. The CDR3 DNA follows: TGTGCCAGCAATGGGGGCACGGATAATGAAAAACTGTTTTTT.

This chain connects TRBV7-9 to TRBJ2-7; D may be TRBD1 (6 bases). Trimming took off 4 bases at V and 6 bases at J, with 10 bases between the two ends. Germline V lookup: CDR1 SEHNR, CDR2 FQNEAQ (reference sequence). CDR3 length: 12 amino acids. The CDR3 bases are TGTGCCAGCAGCTACAGGGAATGCGAGCAGTACTTC. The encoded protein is CASSYRECEQYF.

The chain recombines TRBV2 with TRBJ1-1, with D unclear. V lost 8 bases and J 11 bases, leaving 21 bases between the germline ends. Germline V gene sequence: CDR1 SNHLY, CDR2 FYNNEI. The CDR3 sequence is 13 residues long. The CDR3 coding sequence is TGTGCCAGCTATAAGGATTCCCTAACCGATGCTTTCTTT. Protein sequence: CASYKDSLTDAFF.

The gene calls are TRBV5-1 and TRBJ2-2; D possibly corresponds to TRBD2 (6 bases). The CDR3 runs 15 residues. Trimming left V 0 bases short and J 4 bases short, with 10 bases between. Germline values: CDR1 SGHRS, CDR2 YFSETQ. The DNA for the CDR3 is TGCGCCAGCAGCTTGGCCGGGGGTCTCACCGGGGAGCTGTTTTTT. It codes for CASSLAGGLTGELFF.

The chain's CDR3 is CASSPRDHYEQYF. CDR3 DNA sequence: TGTGCCAGCAGCCCGCGGGACCACTACGAGCAGTACTTC. The V gene is TRBV5-6, the J gene TRBJ2-7, with a possible D match to TRBD2 (6 bases). The CDR3 extends over 13 amino acids. The germline gives CDR1 SGHDT, CDR2 YYEEEE. Trimming left V 4 bases short and J 3 bases short, with 11 bases between.

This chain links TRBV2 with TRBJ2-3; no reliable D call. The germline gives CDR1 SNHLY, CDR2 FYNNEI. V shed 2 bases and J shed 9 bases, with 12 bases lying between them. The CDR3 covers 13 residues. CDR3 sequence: CASSETSPETQYF. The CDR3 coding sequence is TGTGCCAGCAGTGAAACCAGTCCTGAGACGCAGTATTTT.

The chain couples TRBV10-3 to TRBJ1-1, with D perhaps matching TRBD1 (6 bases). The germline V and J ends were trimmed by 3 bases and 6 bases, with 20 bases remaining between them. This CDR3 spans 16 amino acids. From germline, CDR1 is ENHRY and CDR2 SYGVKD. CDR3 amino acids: CAISEPNRALTAEAFF. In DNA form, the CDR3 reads TGTGCCATCAGTGAACCTAACAGGGCCTTAACCGCTGAAGCTTTCTTT.

CDR3 protein: CASIIRPRGANTEAFF. For the CDR3, the DNA is TGTGCCAGCATCATAAGGCCGAGGGGGGCGAACACTGAAGCTTTCTTT. The chain joins TRBV6-6 to TRBJ1-1; TRBD1 might be the D (6 bases). Germline loops: CDR1 MNHNY, CDR2 SVGAGI (reference sequence). The CDR3 covers 16 residues. V was trimmed by 7 bases and J by 1 base, leaving 19 bases between them.

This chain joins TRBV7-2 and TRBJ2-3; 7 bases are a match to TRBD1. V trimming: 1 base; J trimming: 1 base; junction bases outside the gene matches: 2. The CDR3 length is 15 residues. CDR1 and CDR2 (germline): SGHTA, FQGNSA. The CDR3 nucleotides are TGTGCCAGCAGCTTAGTTGGGACAGGCACAGATACGCAGTATTTT. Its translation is CASSLVGTGTDTQYF.

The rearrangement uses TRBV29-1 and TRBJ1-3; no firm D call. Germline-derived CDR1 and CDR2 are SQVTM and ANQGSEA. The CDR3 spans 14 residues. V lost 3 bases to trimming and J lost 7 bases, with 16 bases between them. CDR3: CSVEKDLQRNTIYF. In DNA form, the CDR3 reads TGCAGCGTTGAGAAGGACCTTCAGAGGAACACCATATATTTT.

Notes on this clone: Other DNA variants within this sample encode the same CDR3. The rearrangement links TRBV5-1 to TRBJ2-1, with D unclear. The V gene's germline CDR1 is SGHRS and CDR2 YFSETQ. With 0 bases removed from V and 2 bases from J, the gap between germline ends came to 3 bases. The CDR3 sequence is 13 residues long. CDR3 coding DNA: TGCGCCAGCAGCTTGGAGGCCTACAATGAGCAGTTCTTC. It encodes CASSLEAYNEQFF.

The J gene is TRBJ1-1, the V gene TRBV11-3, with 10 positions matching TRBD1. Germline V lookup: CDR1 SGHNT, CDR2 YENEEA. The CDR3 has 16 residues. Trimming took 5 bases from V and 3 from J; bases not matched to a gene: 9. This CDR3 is CASSKGRQGADTEAFF. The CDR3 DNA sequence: TGTGCCAGCAGCAAAGGGAGACAGGGGGCGGACACTGAAGCTTTCTTT.

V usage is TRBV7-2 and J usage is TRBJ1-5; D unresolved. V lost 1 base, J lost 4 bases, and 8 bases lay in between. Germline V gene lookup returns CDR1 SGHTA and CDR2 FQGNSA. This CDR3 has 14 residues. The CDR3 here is CASSLVAGNQPQHF. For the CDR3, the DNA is TGTGCCAGCAGCTTAGTCGCGGGAAATCAGCCCCAGCATTTT.

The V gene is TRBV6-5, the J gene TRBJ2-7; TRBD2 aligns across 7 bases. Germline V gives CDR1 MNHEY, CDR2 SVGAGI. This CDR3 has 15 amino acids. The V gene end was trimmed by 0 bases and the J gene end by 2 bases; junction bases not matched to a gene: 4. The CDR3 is CASSYSGGTPYEQYF. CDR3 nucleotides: TGTGCCAGCAGTTACTCGGGAGGGACCCCCTACGAGCAGTACTTC.

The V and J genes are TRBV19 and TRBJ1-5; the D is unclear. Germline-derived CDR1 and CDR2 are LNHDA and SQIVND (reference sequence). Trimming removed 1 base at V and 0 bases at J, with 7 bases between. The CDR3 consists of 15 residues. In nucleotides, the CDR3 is TGTGCCAGTAGTATAGGGCGGAATAGCAATCAGCCCCAGCATTTT. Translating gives CASSIGRNSNQPQHF.

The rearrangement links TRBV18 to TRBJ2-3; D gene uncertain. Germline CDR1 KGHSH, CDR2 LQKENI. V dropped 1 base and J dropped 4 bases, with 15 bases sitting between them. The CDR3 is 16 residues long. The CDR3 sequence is CASSPLGSIGADTQYF. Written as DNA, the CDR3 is TGTGCCAGCTCACCACTCGGCAGTATAGGCGCAGATACGCAGTATTTT.